The 8 T cell receptor beta chains below come from one sample, sequenced in a study of PD-L1 blockade in urothelial cancer (dated by TCRdb to between 2016 and 2019). The method was the immunoSEQ multiplex PCR assay. Not all clones reach the TCRdb copy of this immuneACCESS table, which keeps in-frame sequences only. Checked studies attribute under half of the gap to unresolved V genes and leave the rest unexplained. This sample lists about 88,000 clones; more than 90% were detected once. Approximately 10% of the sample lies in the top ten. The material sequenced was PBMCs, taken around atezolizumab (anti-PD-L1) treatment. Receptor source: a man aged 55-75 years with urothelial cancer.

The gene calls are TRBV30 and TRBJ2-7; tentative D call: TRBD2 (7 bases). Germline V lookup: CDR1 GTSNPN, CDR2 SVGIG (reference sequence). The V end lost 1 base, the J end lost 6 bases, and 10 bases lay between the germline ends. The CDR3 totals 12 residues. Here the CDR3 DNA reads TGTGCCTGGAGTGGAGGGGGGGCCGAGCAGTACTTC. As protein: CAWSGGGAEQYF.

CDR3: CASSLSRGNIQYF. The CDR3 coding sequence is TGTGCCAGCAGTTTAAGTAGAGGGAACATTCAGTACTTC. V gene TRBV27 combines with J gene TRBJ2-4; possibly TRBD2 for D (5 bases). CDR3 length: 13 amino acids. Looked up from germline, CDR1 is MNHEY and CDR2 is SMNVEV (reference sequence). V lost 2 bases and J lost 7, with 9 bases in between.

The chain carries TRBV30 and TRBJ2-3; 7 nucleotides line up with TRBD2. There are 15 residues in the CDR3. The V gene's germline CDR1 is GTSNPN and CDR2 SVGIG (reference sequence). Losses at the gene ends were 0 bases for V and 1 base for J; bases not matched to a gene: 4. The CDR3 protein is CAWSVLAGGTDTQYF. The CDR3 DNA reads as TGTGCCTGGAGTGTACTGGCGGGGGGCACAGATACGCAGTATTTT. The variable domain in full, completed from reference TRBV30 and TRBJ2-3, reads SQTIHQWPATLVQPVGSPLSLECTVEGTSNPNLYWYRQAAGRGLQLLFYSVGIGQISSEVPQNLSASRPQDRQFILSSKKLLLSDSGFYLCAWSVLAGGTDTQYFGPGTRLTVL.

J is TRBJ2-5 and V is TRBV7-6, with no clear D. Per germline, CDR1 SGHVS and CDR2 FNYEAQ. This CDR3 comprises 14 residues. The germline V and J ends were trimmed by 5 bases and 4 bases, with 14 bases remaining between them. The CDR3 nucleotides are TGTGCCAGCAGCCGCTCCCTGGGCCTAGAGACCCAGTACTTC. It translates to CASSRSLGLETQYF.

This rearrangement joins TRBV6-5 to TRBJ2-7; 14 bases are shared with TRBD2. Germline V gene sequence: CDR1 MNHEY, CDR2 SVGAGI. Germline trimming cut 5 bases from V and 5 bases from J; bases unmatched to any gene: 5. The CDR3 spans 15 residues. Here the CDR3 reads CASSRTSGRKNEQYF. The CDR3 DNA reads as TGTGCCAGCAGTCGGACTAGCGGGAGGAAAAACGAGCAGTACTTC.

The chain uses TRBV4-3 and TRBJ2-2; D might be TRBD2 (5 bases). The germline CDR1 and CDR2 sequences are LGHNA and YSLEER. Between the trimmed V and J ends, which lost 0 bases and 1 base, there was a span of 9 bases. The CDR3 runs to 16 residues. The CDR3 spells CASSQEGAGNTGELFF. In DNA, the CDR3 is TGCGCCAGCAGCCAAGAAGGCGCGGGGAACACCGGGGAGCTGTTTTTT.

The chain is built from TRBV10-3 and TRBJ2-3; D is ambiguous. Germline CDR1 reads ENHRY; CDR2 reads SYGVKD. The CDR3 is 14 amino acids. The germline V and J ends were trimmed by 0 bases and 0 bases, with 4 bases remaining between them. CDR3 sequence: CAISESRSTDTQYF. CDR3 sequence (DNA): TGTGCCATCAGTGAGTCCAGGAGCACAGATACGCAGTATTTT.

The chain recombines TRBV5-1 with TRBJ2-1, with TRBD2 identical over 11 bases. Germline V gene lookup returns CDR1 SGHRS and CDR2 YFSETQ. This CDR3 is built from 16 residues. Germline trimming cut 3 bases from V and 1 base from J; bases unmatched to any gene: 3. CDR3 residues: CASSYLAGGSYNEQFF. The CDR3 DNA sequence: TGCGCCAGCAGCTATTTAGCGGGAGGGTCCTACAATGAGCAGTTCTTC.